The table lists the clone carrying this T cell receptor (beta chain) with a count of one. These data come from a study of blood T cell repertoires in COVID-19. Study-level information: Donors in the United States, Italy and Spain gave samples during acute or convalescent COVID-19.

V lost 5 bases and J 7 bases, leaving 18 bases between the germline ends. CDR1 is MNHEY and CDR2 is SMNVEV in the germline V gene (reference sequence). This CDR3 spans 16 amino acids. Sequencing was performed with immunoSEQ multiplex PCR; in TCRdb, only in-frame clones are kept and a portion is missing. The top ten clones hold roughly 10% of a sample with roughly 220,000 clones, about 88% of them seen once. Seattle's enrolled individuals joined amid active infection and were then monitored longitudinally. This receptor was taken from a woman aged 50 to 65 with COVID-19, enrolled during active disease. The specimen sequenced was peripheral blood. The V gene is TRBV27, the J gene TRBJ1-6; D possibly corresponds to TRBD1 (5 bases). For the CDR3, the DNA is TGTGCCAGCAGTGTTTCACAGGTCCTCCTAAATTCACCCCTCCACTTT. Translating gives CASSVSQVLLNSPLHF.